This T cell receptor beta chain comes out of a study of T cells after yellow fever vaccination. Background on the study: Preparation of the low-cell-number fractions used SMART-Seq v4 Ultra Low Input. Points from the study as a whole: Researchers noted that a small share of clonotypes showed up in both CD4 and CD8 compartments. Reappearance after the booster was observed for most primary-vaccination clones (about 95% CD4, less than 90% CD8).

TCRdb independently ran MiXCR on the 5' RACE reads; one entry per CDR3 protein. The sample contains more than 450,000 distinct CDR3 sequences, roughly 22% of which appear only once. The CDR3 runs 14 residues. V gave up 4 bases and J gave up 2 bases, with 10 bases separating them. The V gene's germline CDR1 is SGHVS and CDR2 FNYEAQ. As regards this clonotype: Its antigen is currently unknown.

Sequenced here: PBMCs, sampled roughly 20 days after the first yellow fever vaccination. The clonotype originates from a man between 18 and 29 years old who received the YFV17D yellow fever vaccine. The V and J genes are TRBV7-6 and TRBJ2-3; no firm D call. This CDR3 is CASSSTVYTDTQYF. The CDR3 nucleotides are TGTGCCAGCAGCTCCACCGTCTACACAGATACGCAGTATTTT.